The 16 T cell receptor beta chains in this list originate from one sample, sequenced in a study of naive and memory T cell subsets. Ligated cDNA underwent four rounds of PCR with nested alpha and beta constant region primers and SP2. One entry per CDR3 protein, called by TCRdb with MiXCR from the 5' RACE reads. This sample has tens of thousands of distinct CDR3 sequences; 4.7% occur once, and the top ten carry under 0.95%. A UMI-containing oligonucleotide was joined by 3' ligation to the TCR cDNA template. The receptor set was obtained from a female donor in good health.

This clonotype was seen repeatedly, ten times or more. The J gene is TRBJ2-1, the V gene TRBV29-1, with D possibly being TRBD1 or TRBD2 (5 bases each). The V end lost 4 bases, the J end lost 6 bases, and 13 bases lay between the germline ends. This CDR3 is 13 amino acids long. Germline loops: CDR1 SQVTM, CDR2 ANQGSEA. The CDR3 sequence: CSVVWGSINEQFF. As DNA, the CDR3 is TGCAGCGTTGTTTGGGGGAGCATCAATGAGCAGTTCTTC.

This clonotype was picked up many times. The chain employs TRBV28 and TRBJ1-5; D perhaps matches TRBD1 (6 bases). Trimming pared 5 bases from V and 2 bases from J, leaving 19 bases between. The CDR3 is 17 amino acids. From germline, CDR1 is MDHEN and CDR2 SYDVKM. The CDR3 nucleotides are TGTGCCAGCAGTCGCTTCCCCCGGACAGAGGGCAATCAGCCCCAGCATTTT. This codes for CASSRFPRTEGNQPQHF.

This clonotype was observed a few times. The V gene is TRBV6-2 or TRBV6-3, the J gene TRBJ1-1; D not certain. Per the germline V gene, CDR1 is MNHEY and CDR2 is SVGEGT. V lost 1 base and J 3 bases, leaving 6 bases between the germline ends. The CDR3 runs 13 residues. CDR3 protein: CASSYFTDTEAFF. As DNA, the CDR3 is TGTGCCAGCAGTTACTTCACCGACACTGAAGCTTTCTTT.

This clonotype was seen many times. The V call is TRBV7-2, the J call TRBJ2-4, with 14 bases lining up with TRBD2. V trimming: 5 bases; J trimming: 0 bases; junction bases outside the gene matches: 12. The CDR3 extends over 20 amino acids. Germline V lookup: CDR1 SGHTA, CDR2 FQGNSA. This chain's CDR3 is CASSKWHGLAGGVAKNIQYF. CDR3 bases: TGTGCCAGCAGCAAATGGCACGGACTAGCGGGAGGCGTAGCCAAAAACATTCAGTACTTC.

This clonotype came up many times. The gene calls are TRBV28 and TRBJ2-1, with D maybe TRBD2 (5 bases). With 1 base removed from V and 10 bases from J, the gap between germline ends came to 8 bases. There are 12 residues in the CDR3. Germline V gives CDR1 MDHEN, CDR2 SYDVKM. For the CDR3, the DNA is TGTGCCAGCAGTTTATCGGGATGGGAGCAGTTCTTC. As protein: CASSLSGWEQFF.

The rearrangement joins TRBV29-1 to TRBJ2-7, with TRBD1 matching over 9 bases. The CDR3 runs 12 residues. Germline assignment: CDR1 SQVTM and CDR2 ANQGSEA. J gave up 2 bases and V 7 bases, and 3 bases lay outside the gene matches. The DNA for the CDR3 is TGCAGCGGTGGGACAGGGACCTACGAGCAGTACTTC. Protein: CSGGTGTYEQYF.

This clonotype was counted at least ten times. The chain has TRBV7-2 and TRBJ1-3; D gene uncertain. V was trimmed by 1 base and J by 10 bases, leaving 14 bases between them. The CDR3 has 14 amino acids. The germline CDR1 and CDR2 sequences are SGHTA and FQGNSA. The CDR3 DNA follows: TGTGCCAGCAGCTTAGAGGCCAACCGGGTAACCATATATTTT. Protein: CASSLEANRVTIYF.

With regard to this clonotype: A much larger clone differs by one base, so this may be a read error. CDR3 residues: CSVRLVNTEAFF. CDR3 DNA sequence: TGCAGCGTTCGGCTGGTGAACACTGAAGCTTTCTTT. J is TRBJ1-1 and V is TRBV29-1; D is undetermined. V gave up 5 bases and J gave up 0 bases, with 7 bases separating them. The CDR3 covers 12 residues. CDR1 is SQVTM and CDR2 is ANQGSEA in the germline V gene.

This clonotype was counted at least ten times. This chain connects TRBV13 to TRBJ1-1; the D gene is possibly TRBD1 (6 bases). The CDR3 totals 17 residues. Trimming left V 0 bases short and J 1 base short, with 15 bases between. The germline gives CDR1 PRHDT, CDR2 FYEKMQ (reference sequence). The CDR3 DNA sequence: TGTGCCAGCAGCTTAGGGGGGGGCAGGCGTTCGAACACTGAAGCTTTCTTT. It specifies CASSLGGGRRSNTEAFF.

Ten or more counts support this clonotype. The chain has TRBV29-1 and TRBJ1-2; 9 nucleotides match TRBD1. The V gene end was trimmed by 7 bases and the J gene end by 4 bases; junction bases not matched to a gene: 13. This CDR3 comprises 15 residues. Germline assignment: CDR1 SQVTM and CDR2 ANQGSEA. The CDR3 DNA is TGCAGCGCCAACCTCCGGGACAGGGCGGGCTATGGCTACACCTTC. It translates to CSANLRDRAGYGYTF.

This clonotype was found a few times. The chain joins TRBV6-5 to TRBJ2-3; D remains unclear. The germline V gene has CDR1 MNHEY and CDR2 SVGAGI. The V and J ends lost 6 bases and 0 bases respectively, with 7 bases between them. This CDR3 has 13 amino acids. The CDR3 DNA reads as TGTGCCAGCAGGACGGGCAGCACAGATACGCAGTATTTT. This sequence encodes CASRTGSTDTQYF.

Remarks on this clonotype: Just one base apart from a much larger clone, this may be a read error. The chain joins TRBV25-1 to TRBJ2-1; 8 positions agree with TRBD2. CDR3 length: 16 residues. Germline V gene lookup returns CDR1 MGHDK and CDR2 SYGVNS. Written as DNA, the CDR3 is TGTGCCGGCAGTGGGCTAGCGGGTCTCTCCTACAATGAGCAGTTCTTC. Encoded protein: CAGSGLAGLSYNEQFF.

This clonotype showed up many times. V is TRBV5-1 and J is TRBJ2-7, with 9 positions matching TRBD1. The V and J ends lost 4 bases and 7 bases, in that order; junction bases with no gene match: 6. Germline V gives CDR1 SGHRS, CDR2 YFSETQ. This CDR3 contains 13 residues. In nucleotides, the CDR3 is TGCGCCAGCAGCAGGACAGGGGATGTGGAGCAGTACTTC. Protein product: CASSRTGDVEQYF.

This clonotype was seen repeatedly, ten times or more. V gene TRBV28 combines with J gene TRBJ2-7; D gene unclear. Deletions cut 6 bases from V and 0 bases from J, with 12 bases between. The CDR3 contains 14 residues. In germline, CDR1 is MDHEN, CDR2 SYDVKM. This chain's CDR3 is CASSGMRSSYEQYF. CDR3 in DNA: TGTGCCAGCAGCGGTATGAGGAGCTCCTACGAGCAGTACTTC.

The sample holds a few counts of this clonotype. One base away lies a much larger clone, so this may be a sequencing read error. V is TRBV21-1 and J is TRBJ2-5; TRBD1, as called in the table, went unchecked against the DNA. TRBV21-1 is noted as a pseudogene. The CDR3 consists of 14 residues. The CDR3 loop reads CASSTTGGQETQYF. In DNA, the CDR3 is TGTGCCAGCAGCACGACAGGGGGCCAAGAGACCCAGTACTTC.

This clonotype has at least ten counts. The chain employs TRBV28 and TRBJ2-1; D might be TRBD2 (6 bases). Trimming left V 1 base short and J 0 bases short, with 10 bases between. The V gene's germline CDR1 is MDHEN and CDR2 SYDVKM. This CDR3 is built from 16 residues. CDR3 loop: CASSLSFGSSYNEQFF. The CDR3 coding sequence is TGTGCCAGCAGTTTATCCTTCGGGAGCTCCTACAATGAGCAGTTCTTC.